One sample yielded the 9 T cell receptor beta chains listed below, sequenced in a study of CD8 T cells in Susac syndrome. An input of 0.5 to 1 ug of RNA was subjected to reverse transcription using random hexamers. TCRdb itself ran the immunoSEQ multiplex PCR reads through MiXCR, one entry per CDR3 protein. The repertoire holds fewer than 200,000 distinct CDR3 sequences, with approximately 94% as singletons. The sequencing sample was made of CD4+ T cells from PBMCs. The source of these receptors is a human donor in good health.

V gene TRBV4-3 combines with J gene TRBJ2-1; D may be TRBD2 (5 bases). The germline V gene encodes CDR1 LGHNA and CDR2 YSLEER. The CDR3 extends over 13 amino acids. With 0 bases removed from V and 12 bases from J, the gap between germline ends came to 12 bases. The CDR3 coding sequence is TGCGCCAGCAGCCAAGAGAGCGGCCAAGGGCAGTTCTTC. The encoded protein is CASSQESGQGQFF.

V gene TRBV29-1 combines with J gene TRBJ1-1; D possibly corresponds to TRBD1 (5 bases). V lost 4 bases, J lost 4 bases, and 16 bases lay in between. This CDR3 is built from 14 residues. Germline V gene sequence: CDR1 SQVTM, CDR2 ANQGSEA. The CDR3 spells CSVGLTGGSTEAFF. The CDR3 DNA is TGCAGCGTTGGATTAACAGGCGGGAGCACTGAAGCTTTCTTT.

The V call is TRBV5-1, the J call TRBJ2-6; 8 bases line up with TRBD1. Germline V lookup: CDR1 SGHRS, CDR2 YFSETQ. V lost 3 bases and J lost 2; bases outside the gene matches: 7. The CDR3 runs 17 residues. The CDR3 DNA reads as TGCGCCAGCAGCTCGACTCCAGGGGGCACTGGGGCCAACGTCCTGACTTTC. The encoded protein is CASSSTPGGTGANVLTF.

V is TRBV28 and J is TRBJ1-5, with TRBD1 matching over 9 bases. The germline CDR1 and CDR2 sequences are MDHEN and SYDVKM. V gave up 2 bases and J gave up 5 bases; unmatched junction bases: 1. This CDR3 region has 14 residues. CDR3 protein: CASSLGTGYQPQHF. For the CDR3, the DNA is TGTGCCAGCAGTTTAGGGACAGGGTATCAGCCCCAGCATTTT.

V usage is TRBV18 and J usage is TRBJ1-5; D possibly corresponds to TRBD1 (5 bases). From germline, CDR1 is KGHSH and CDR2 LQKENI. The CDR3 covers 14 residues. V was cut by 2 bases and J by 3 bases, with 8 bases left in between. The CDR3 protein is CASSPSGNNQPQHF. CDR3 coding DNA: TGTGCCAGCTCACCATCAGGGAACAATCAGCCCCAGCATTTT.

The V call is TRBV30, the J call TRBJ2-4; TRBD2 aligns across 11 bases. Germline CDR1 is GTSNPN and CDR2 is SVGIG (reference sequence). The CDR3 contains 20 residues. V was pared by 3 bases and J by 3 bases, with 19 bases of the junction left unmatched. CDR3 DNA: TGTGCCTGGAGCCTGACCACTAGCGGGAGTCTTCTTTTCGACAAAAACATTCAGTACTTC. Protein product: CAWSLTTSGSLLFDKNIQYF.

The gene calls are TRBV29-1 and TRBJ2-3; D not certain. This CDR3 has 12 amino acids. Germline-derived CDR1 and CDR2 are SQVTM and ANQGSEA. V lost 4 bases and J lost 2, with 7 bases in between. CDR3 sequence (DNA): TGCAGCGTTGGTCTAGACACAGATACGCAGTATTTT. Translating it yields CSVGLDTDTQYF.

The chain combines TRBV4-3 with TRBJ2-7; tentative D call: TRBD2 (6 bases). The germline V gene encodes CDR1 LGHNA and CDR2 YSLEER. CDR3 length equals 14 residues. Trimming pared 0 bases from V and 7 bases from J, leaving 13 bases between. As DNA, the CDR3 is TGCGCCAGCAGCCAAGATACGGGGAGGAAGGAGCAGTACTTC. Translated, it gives CASSQDTGRKEQYF.

CDR3 coding DNA: TGTGCCAGCAGTTACTCGAGAGGAGCGGGGTTAGGAGAGACCCAGTACTTC. Its translation: CASSYSRGAGLGETQYF. The J gene is TRBJ2-5, the V gene TRBV6-5; 7 bases line up with TRBD2. Germline V gives CDR1 MNHEY, CDR2 SVGAGI. The CDR3 spans 17 residues. The V and J ends lost 0 bases and 4 bases, in that order; junction bases with no gene match: 11.